These 18 T cell receptor beta chains came from one sample sequenced in a study of T cells after yellow fever vaccination. TCRdb reanalysed the 5' RACE reads using MiXCR and keeps one entry per CDR3 protein. Of around 180,000 distinct CDR3 sequences in the sample, roughly 6.2% are singletons; the top ten hold 2.9%. This specimen was CD4+ T cells sorted from PBMCs, taken on the day of the first yellow fever vaccination. The source is a young man who received the YFV17D yellow fever vaccine.

This clonotype was observed many times. V and J are TRBV4-3 and TRBJ1-2; D call uncertain. Germline V gene data show CDR1 as LGHNA and CDR2 as YSLEER. The CDR3 consists of 15 residues. V lost 1 base and J 4 bases, leaving 13 bases between the germline ends. CDR3 DNA: TGCGCCAGCAGCCAAGTAATTGGCGTCGGCTATGGCTACACCTTC. Encoded protein: CASSQVIGVGYGYTF.

This clonotype was observed many times. CDR3 sequence: CASNRGGVQETQYF. Here the CDR3 DNA reads TGTGCCAGCAACCGCGGGGGGGTCCAAGAGACCCAGTACTTC. This chain joins TRBV13 and TRBJ2-5; 9 bases align to TRBD2. The V gene's germline CDR1 is PRHDT and CDR2 FYEKMQ (reference sequence). With 7 bases clipped from V and 1 base from J, the junction kept 4 bases outside the gene matches. The CDR3 totals 14 residues.

This chain uses TRBV6-1 with TRBJ2-7; D ambiguous. Trimming removed 5 bases from V and 3 bases from J, with 11 bases in between. The V gene's germline CDR1 is MNHNS and CDR2 SASEGT. This CDR3 contains 13 residues. CDR3 protein: CASSKSVRYEQYF. The CDR3 DNA reads as TGTGCCAGCAGTAAAAGCGTCCGCTACGAGCAGTACTTC.

This clonotype was seen many times. The chain employs TRBV10-3 and TRBJ1-2, with 7 positions matching TRBD1. V shed 2 bases and J 5 bases; nucleotides not matched to a gene: 8. The CDR3 is made up of 15 amino acids. Germline CDR1 ENHRY, CDR2 SYGVKD. This CDR3 reads CAISEPGTDTYGYTF. In nucleotides, the CDR3 is TGTGCCATCAGTGAGCCGGGGACAGACACTTATGGCTACACCTTC.

In this sample, this clonotype turned up many times. The chain couples TRBV7-2 to TRBJ2-3; D remains unclear. CDR1 is SGHTA and CDR2 is FQGNSA in the germline V gene. The CDR3 loop spans 14 amino acids. Trimming left V 1 base short and J 0 bases short, with 5 bases between. CDR3 in DNA: TGTGCCAGCAGCTTAGGCGCTAGCACAGATACGCAGTATTTT. It encodes CASSLGASTDTQYF. The whole variable domain, filled in from reference TRBV7-2 and TRBJ2-3, reads GAGVSQSPSNKVTEKGKDVELRCDPISGHTALYWYRQSLGQGLEFLIYFQGNSAPDKSGLPSDRFSAERTGGSVSTLTIQRTQQEDSAVYLCASSLGASTDTQYFGPGTRLTVL.

The chain carries TRBV20-1 and TRBJ2-5; 10 bases fit TRBD1. CDR3 length: 14 residues. V trimming: 0 bases; J trimming: 5 bases; junction bases outside the gene matches: 3. The V gene's germline CDR1 is DFQATT and CDR2 SNEGSKA (reference sequence). The CDR3 is CSARERTGGETQYF. For the CDR3, the DNA is TGCAGTGCTAGAGAGAGGACAGGGGGGGAGACCCAGTACTTC.

This chain joins TRBV20-1 and TRBJ1-1; 9 nucleotides match TRBD1. CDR1 DFQATT and CDR2 SNEGSKA come from the germline V gene (reference sequence). With 4 bases clipped from V and 1 base from J, the junction kept 7 bases outside the gene matches. This CDR3 region has 15 residues. The CDR3 loop is CSATGTGPENTEAFF. The CDR3 DNA reads as TGCAGTGCTACCGGGACAGGGCCGGAGAACACTGAAGCTTTCTTT.

There are many counts of this clonotype. V usage is TRBV20-1 and J usage is TRBJ1-5, with TRBD1 matching 11 bases. J lost 9 bases, V lost 5 bases, and 18 bases had no gene match. Germline-derived CDR1 and CDR2 are DFQATT and SNEGSKA (reference sequence). There are 17 residues in the CDR3. The CDR3 bases are TGCAGTGCTCGGTTTGGTGTTTGGGGACAGGGGGTCCCGCCCCAGCATTTT. This translates into CSARFGVWGQGVPPQHF.

This chain links TRBV4-2 with TRBJ2-5; 8 bases fit TRBD1. The V gene end was trimmed by 2 bases and the J gene end by 5 bases; junction bases not matched to a gene: 7. This CDR3 has 15 residues. Germline V lookup: CDR1 LGHNA, CDR2 YNFKEQ. The CDR3: CASSQTPTGDETQYF. CDR3 nucleotide sequence: TGTGCCAGCAGCCAAACCCCGACAGGGGACGAGACCCAGTACTTC.

Ten or more counts support this clonotype. The V gene is TRBV20-1, the J gene TRBJ2-1, with 9 bases matching TRBD1. The CDR3 has 13 amino acids. Trimming cost V 3 bases and J 9 bases; bases outside gene matches: 6. CDR1 is DFQATT, CDR2 SNEGSKA, per germline (reference sequence). In DNA form, the CDR3 reads TGCAGTGCTAGGGGACAGGGAGTATTTGAGCAGTTCTTC. This gives the protein CSARGQGVFEQFF.

At least ten counts were recorded for this clonotype. This chain uses TRBV4-3 with TRBJ2-3; 15 nucleotides align to TRBD2. This CDR3 region has 15 residues. V was clipped by 3 bases and J by 8 bases; unmatched bases: 3. CDR1 and CDR2 (germline): LGHNA, YSLEER. In DNA, the CDR3 is TGCGCCAGCAGCCATGGGACTAGCGGGGGGACTACGCAGTATTTT. Its translation is CASSHGTSGGTTQYF.

This clonotype was seen more than once but under ten times. The gene calls are TRBV12-3 or TRBV12-4 and TRBJ1-1; 8 positions agree with TRBD1. V lost 5 bases and J lost 2; bases outside the gene matches: 4. The CDR3 spans 14 residues. The CDR3 region has the DNA TGTGCCAGCAGTACAGGGGGGCATAACACTGAAGCTTTCTTT. Translating gives CASSTGGHNTEAFF.

The chain is built from TRBV5-1 and TRBJ2-5; D may correspond to TRBD1 or TRBD2 (5 bases each). The CDR3 loop spans 13 amino acids. Germline V gene sequence: CDR1 SGHRS, CDR2 YFSETQ. The V end was cut by 4 bases, the J end by 4 bases, with 11 bases between. The CDR3, as DNA: TGCGCCAGCAGCAGATCCGGGACAGAGACCCAGTACTTC. The encoded protein is CASSRSGTETQYF.

The chain uses TRBV7-9 and TRBJ2-1; maybe TRBD2 (6 bases). V shed 7 bases and J shed 9 bases, with 13 bases lying between them. There are 12 residues in the CDR3. Germline V gene lookup returns CDR1 SEHNR and CDR2 FQNEAQ (reference sequence). The CDR3 loop is CASTLTSSEQFF. The CDR3 nucleotides are TGTGCCAGCACTCTAACTAGCTCTGAGCAGTTCTTC.

V and J are TRBV18 and TRBJ1-2; D is unresolved. V lost 2 bases, J lost 0 bases, and 13 bases lay in between. Germline CDR1 reads KGHSH; CDR2 reads LQKENI. This CDR3 is 16 amino acids long. The CDR3 DNA is TGTGCCAGCTCACCAGCTTCTGATACAGCTAACTATGGCTACACCTTC. It codes for CASSPASDTANYGYTF. Full variable domain (missing parts from reference TRBV18 and TRBJ1-2): NAGVMQNPRHLVRRRGQEARLRCSPMKGHSHVYWYRQLPEEGLKFMVYLQKENIIDESGMPKERFSAEFPKEGPSILRIQQVVRGDSAAYFCASSPASDTANYGYTFGSGTRLTVV.

The CDR3 bases are TGTGCCAGCTCACCACCGCAGCTCCCCCGCGAGCAGTACTTC. As protein: CASSPPQLPREQYF. This chain joins TRBV18 and TRBJ2-7, with D uncertain. This CDR3 is built from 14 residues. The germline CDR1 and CDR2 sequences are KGHSH and LQKENI. Trimming cost V 0 bases and J 6 bases, with 12 bases left between them.

This clonotype showed up many times. This chain joins TRBV20-1 and TRBJ2-3, with a weak D call TRBD1 (6 bases). CDR1 and CDR2 from the germline V gene are DFQATT and SNEGSKA (reference sequence). The CDR3 runs to 13 residues. The CDR3: CSAETGSTDTQYF. In DNA form, the CDR3 reads TGCAGCGCCGAAACAGGGAGCACAGATACGCAGTATTTT.

This clonotype was observed a handful of times. The genes are TRBV20-1 and TRBJ2-1; 8 bases line up with TRBD2. Germline-derived CDR1 and CDR2 are DFQATT and SNEGSKA (reference sequence). The CDR3 is 16 residues long. Unmatched junction bases numbered 6, after V lost 1 base and J lost 1 base. The DNA for the CDR3 is TGCAGTGCTAGAGCTAGAGCGGGGGCTTCCTACAATGAGCAGTTCTTC. Its translation: CSARARAGASYNEQFF.